Below are 5 T cell receptor beta chains sequenced from a single sample in a study of regulatory T cells in long-lasting Graves disease (dated by TCRdb to 2020 to 2022). The method was multiplex PCR. Reads for this sample came from an Illumina HiSeq 4000. To build TCR beta libraries, CDR3 regions were amplified by Arm-PCR using iRepertoire HTBI primers. TCRdb passed the public sequencing reads through fastp at Q25 and MiXCR, retaining productive beta sequences. Duplicate CDR3 protein sequences are folded into a single record with the most common DNA and genes. For this sample the table gives fewer than 350,000 distinct CDR3 sequences, of which over 15% were detected only once. The top ten clonotypes cover roughly 35% of the sample. What this sample's time point label stands for: newly diagnosed GD, antithyroid drugs for less than 3 months. RNA was extracted from PBMCs in TRIzol for both TCR sequencing and RNA sequencing.

This sample comprised peripheral blood mononuclear cells (PBMCs), obtained at new diagnosis, from a patient treated with antithyroid drugs. All receptors come from a female donor with Graves disease.

The chain has TRBV7-8 and TRBJ1-2; D is unclear. The germline gives CDR1 SGHVS, CDR2 FQNEAQ. The CDR3 has 13 amino acids. The germline V and J ends were trimmed by 5 bases and 8 bases, with 15 bases remaining between them. The DNA of the CDR3 is TGTGCCAGCAGCCTGGCCCCTGTCGGGGGCTACACCTTC. Translating it yields CASSLAPVGGYTF.

This clonotype has a handful of counts. This chain uses TRBV5-1 with TRBJ1-5; a weak D match, TRBD1 (5 bases). The V end lost 0 bases, the J end lost 2 bases, and 9 bases lay between the germline ends. CDR3 length equals 15 residues. CDR1 SGHRS and CDR2 YFSETQ come from the germline V gene. The CDR3 loop is CASSLASGGNQPQHF. CDR3 DNA sequence: TGCGCCAGCAGCTTGGCCTCGGGGGGCAATCAGCCCCAGCATTTT.

This clonotype was recorded once. The chain recombines TRBV12-3 or TRBV12-4 with TRBJ1-5; TRBD1 matches 9 bases. The CDR3 contains 14 residues. V lost 7 bases and J lost 6; bases outside the gene matches: 7. CDR3 nucleotide sequence: TGTGCCAGCACCCCCGGGACAGGGCTTCAGCCCCAGCATTTT. It translates to CASTPGTGLQPQHF.

At least ten counts were recorded for this clonotype. CDR3 loop: CASSPPRGTEAFF. In nucleotides, the CDR3 is TGCGCCAGCAGCCCGCCCCGGGGAACTGAAGCTTTCTTT. The V and J genes are TRBV5-1 and TRBJ1-1; D gene ambiguous. The CDR3 runs 13 residues. Looked up from germline, CDR1 is SGHRS and CDR2 is YFSETQ. Deletions cut 4 bases from V and 5 bases from J, with 12 bases between.

This clonotype was recorded at least ten times. J is TRBJ1-5 and V is TRBV3-1, with a possible D match to TRBD1 (5 bases). Germline CDR1 reads LGHDT; CDR2 reads YNNKEL (reference sequence). The V gene lost 1 base and the J gene lost 6 bases, with 13 bases spanning the gap. The CDR3 covers 15 residues. In nucleotides, the CDR3 is TGTGCCAGCAGCCAAGGGACGGGGGGTTTTCAGCCCCAGCATTTT. This codes for CASSQGTGGFQPQHF.